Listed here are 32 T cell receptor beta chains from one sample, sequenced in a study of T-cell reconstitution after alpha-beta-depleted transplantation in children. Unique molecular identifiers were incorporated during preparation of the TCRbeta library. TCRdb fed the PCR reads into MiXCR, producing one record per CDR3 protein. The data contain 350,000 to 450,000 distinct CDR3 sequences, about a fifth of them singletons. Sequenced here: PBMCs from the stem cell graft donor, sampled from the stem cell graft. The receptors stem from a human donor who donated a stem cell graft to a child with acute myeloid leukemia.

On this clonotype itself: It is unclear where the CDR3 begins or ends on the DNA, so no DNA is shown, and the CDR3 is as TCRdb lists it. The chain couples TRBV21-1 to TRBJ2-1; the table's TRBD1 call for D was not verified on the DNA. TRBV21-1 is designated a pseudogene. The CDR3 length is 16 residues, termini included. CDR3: CASSSLNFGRGNEQFF.

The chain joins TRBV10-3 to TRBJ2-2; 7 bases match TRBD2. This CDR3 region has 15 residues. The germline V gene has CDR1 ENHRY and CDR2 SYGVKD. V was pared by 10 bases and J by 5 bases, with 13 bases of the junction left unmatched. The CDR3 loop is CATVASGTATGELFF. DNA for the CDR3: TGTGCCACCGTGGCAAGCGGGACCGCGACCGGGGAGCTGTTTTTT.

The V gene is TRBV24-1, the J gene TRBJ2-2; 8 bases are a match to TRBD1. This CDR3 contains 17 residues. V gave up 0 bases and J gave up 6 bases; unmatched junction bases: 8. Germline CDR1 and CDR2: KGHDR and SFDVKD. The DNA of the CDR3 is TGTGCCACCAGTGATTTGGGGCAGGGGGCTGTTGCCGGGGAGCTGTTTTTT. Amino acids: CATSDLGQGAVAGELFF.

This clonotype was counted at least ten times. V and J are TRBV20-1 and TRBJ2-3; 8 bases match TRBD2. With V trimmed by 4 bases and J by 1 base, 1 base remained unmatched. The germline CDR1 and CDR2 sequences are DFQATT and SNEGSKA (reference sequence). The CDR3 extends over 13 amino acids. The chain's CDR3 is CSAKLAGTDTQYF. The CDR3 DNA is TGCAGTGCTAAACTAGCGGGCACAGATACGCAGTATTTT.

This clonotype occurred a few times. Here the CDR3 reads CASSLYARGEQYF. In DNA form, the CDR3 reads TGTGCCAGCAGTTTATATGCCCGGGGGGAGCAGTACTTC. The chain has TRBV28 and TRBJ2-7, with a tentative D call TRBD2 (6 bases). The V end was cut by 1 base, the J end by 7 bases, with 11 bases between. Germline V lookup: CDR1 MDHEN, CDR2 SYDVKM. CDR3 length equals 13 residues.

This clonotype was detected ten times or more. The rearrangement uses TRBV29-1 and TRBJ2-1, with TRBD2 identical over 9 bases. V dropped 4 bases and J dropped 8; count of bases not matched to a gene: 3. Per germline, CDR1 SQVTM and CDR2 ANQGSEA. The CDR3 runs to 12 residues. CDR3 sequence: CSVAASGDEQFF. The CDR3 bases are TGCAGCGTTGCGGCTAGCGGGGATGAGCAGTTCTTC.

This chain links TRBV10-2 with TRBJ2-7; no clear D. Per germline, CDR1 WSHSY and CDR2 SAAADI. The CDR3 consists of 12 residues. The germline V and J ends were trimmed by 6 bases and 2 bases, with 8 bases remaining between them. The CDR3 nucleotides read TGCGCCAGCAGCACTCAGACCTACGAGCAGTACTTC. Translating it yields CASSTQTYEQYF.

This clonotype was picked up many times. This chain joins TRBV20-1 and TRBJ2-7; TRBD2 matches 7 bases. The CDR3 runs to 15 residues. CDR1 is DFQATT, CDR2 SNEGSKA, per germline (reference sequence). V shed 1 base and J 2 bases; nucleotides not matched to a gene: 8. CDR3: CSARGRLAAPYEQYF. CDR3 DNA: TGCAGTGCTAGAGGTAGGCTAGCGGCCCCCTACGAGCAGTACTTC.

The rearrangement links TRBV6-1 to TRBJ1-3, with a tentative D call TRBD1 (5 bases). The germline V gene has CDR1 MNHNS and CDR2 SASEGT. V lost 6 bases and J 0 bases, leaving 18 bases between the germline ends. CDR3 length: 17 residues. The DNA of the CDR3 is TGTGCCAGCAGACGGGAACAGGATCCTTACTCTGGAAACACCATATATTTT. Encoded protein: CASRREQDPYSGNTIYF.

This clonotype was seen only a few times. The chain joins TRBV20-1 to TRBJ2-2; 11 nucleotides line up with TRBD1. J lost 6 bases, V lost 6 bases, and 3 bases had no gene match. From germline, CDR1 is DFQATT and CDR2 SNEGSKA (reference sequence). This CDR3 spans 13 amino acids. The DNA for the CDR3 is TGCAGTGCCGGACAGGGGGCGTCCGGGGAGCTGTTTTTT. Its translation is CSAGQGASGELFF.

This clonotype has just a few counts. The CDR3 coding sequence is TGCAGCGTTGAAGATCACCCCACCGGGAACAATGAGCAGTTCTTC. Its protein product is CSVEDHPTGNNEQFF. The chain joins TRBV29-1 to TRBJ2-1; D might be TRBD2 (5 bases). Trimming left V 0 bases short and J 5 bases short, with 14 bases between. Germline CDR1 reads SQVTM; CDR2 reads ANQGSEA. The CDR3 loop spans 15 amino acids.

CDR3 protein: CASSQEGRGGTEQYF. The CDR3 nucleotides read TGCGCCAGCAGCCAAGAAGGCAGGGGGGGTACCGAGCAGTACTTC. The chain combines TRBV4-3 with TRBJ2-7; TRBD1 or TRBD2 may be the D gene (7 bases each). Looked up from germline, CDR1 is LGHNA and CDR2 is YSLEER. This CDR3 spans 15 amino acids. V lost 0 bases, J lost 6 bases, and 15 bases lay in between.

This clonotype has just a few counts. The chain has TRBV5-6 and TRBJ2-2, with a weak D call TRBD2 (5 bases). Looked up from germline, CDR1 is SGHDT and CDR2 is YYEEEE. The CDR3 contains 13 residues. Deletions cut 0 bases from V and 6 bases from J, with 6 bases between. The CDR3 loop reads CASSLGEPGELFF. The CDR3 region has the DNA TGTGCCAGCAGCTTGGGGGAGCCCGGGGAGCTGTTTTTT.

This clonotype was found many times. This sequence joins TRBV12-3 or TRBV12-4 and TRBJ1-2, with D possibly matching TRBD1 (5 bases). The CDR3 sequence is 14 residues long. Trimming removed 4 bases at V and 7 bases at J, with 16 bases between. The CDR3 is CASSSSRGGGGYTF. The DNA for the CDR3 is TGTGCCAGCAGTTCCTCCCGGGGGGGTGGTGGCTACACCTTC.

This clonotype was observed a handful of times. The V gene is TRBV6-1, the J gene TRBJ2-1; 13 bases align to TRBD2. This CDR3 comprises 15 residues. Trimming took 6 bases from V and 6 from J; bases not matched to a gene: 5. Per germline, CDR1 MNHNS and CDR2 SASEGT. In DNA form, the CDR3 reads TGTGCCAGCAGGCCGGGACTAGCGGGAAGCAATGAGCAGTTCTTC. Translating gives CASRPGLAGSNEQFF.

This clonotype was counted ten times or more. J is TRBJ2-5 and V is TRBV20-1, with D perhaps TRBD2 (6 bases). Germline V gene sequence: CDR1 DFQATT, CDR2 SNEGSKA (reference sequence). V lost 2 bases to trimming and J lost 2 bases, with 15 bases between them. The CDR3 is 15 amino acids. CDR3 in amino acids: CSARRFREDQETQYF. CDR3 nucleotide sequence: TGCAGTGCTAGAAGGTTCAGGGAGGATCAAGAGACCCAGTACTTC.

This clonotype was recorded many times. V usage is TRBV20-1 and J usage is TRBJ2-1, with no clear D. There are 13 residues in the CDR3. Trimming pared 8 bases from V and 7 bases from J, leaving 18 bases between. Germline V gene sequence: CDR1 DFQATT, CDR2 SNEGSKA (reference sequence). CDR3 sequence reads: CSSLGSRMNEQFF. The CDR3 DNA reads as TGCAGTTCGCTGGGATCCCGGATGAATGAGCAGTTCTTC.

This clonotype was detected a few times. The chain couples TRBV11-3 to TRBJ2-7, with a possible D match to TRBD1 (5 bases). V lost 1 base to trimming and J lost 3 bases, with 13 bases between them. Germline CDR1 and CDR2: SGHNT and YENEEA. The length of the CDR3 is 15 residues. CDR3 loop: CASSLGGESHYEQYF. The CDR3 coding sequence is TGTGCCAGCAGCTTAGGGGGCGAATCGCACTACGAGCAGTACTTC. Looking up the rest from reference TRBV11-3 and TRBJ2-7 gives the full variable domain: EAGVVQSPRYKIIEKKQPVAFWCNPISGHNTLYWYLQNLGQGPELLIRYENEEAVDDSQLPKDRFSAERLKGVDSTLKIQPAELGDSAVYLCASSLGGESHYEQYFGPGTRLTVT.

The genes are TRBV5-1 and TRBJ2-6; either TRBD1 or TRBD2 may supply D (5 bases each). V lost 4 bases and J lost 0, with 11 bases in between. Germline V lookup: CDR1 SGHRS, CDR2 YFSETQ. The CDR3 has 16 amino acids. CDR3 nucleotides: TGCGCCAGCAGCCTGGCAGGGAGCTCTGGGGCCAACGTCCTGACTTTC. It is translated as CASSLAGSSGANVLTF.

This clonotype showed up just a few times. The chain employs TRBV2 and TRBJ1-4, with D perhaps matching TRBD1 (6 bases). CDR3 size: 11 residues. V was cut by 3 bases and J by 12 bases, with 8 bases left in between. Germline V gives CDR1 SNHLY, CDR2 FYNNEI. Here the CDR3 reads CASSEGAELFF. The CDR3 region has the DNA TGTGCCAGCAGTGAGGGGGCCGAACTGTTTTTT. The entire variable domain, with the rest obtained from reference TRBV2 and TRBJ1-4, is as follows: EPEVTQTPSHQVTQMGQEVILRCVPISNHLYFYWYRQILGQKVEFLVSFYNNEISEKSEIFDDQFSVERPDGSNFTLKIRSTKLEDSAMYFCASSEGAELFFGSGTQLSVL.

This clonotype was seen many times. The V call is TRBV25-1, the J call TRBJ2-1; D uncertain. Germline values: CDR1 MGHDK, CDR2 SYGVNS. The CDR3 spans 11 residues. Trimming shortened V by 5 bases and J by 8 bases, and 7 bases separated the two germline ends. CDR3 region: CASSPQYEQFF. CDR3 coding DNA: TGTGCCAGCAGTCCCCAGTATGAGCAGTTCTTC.

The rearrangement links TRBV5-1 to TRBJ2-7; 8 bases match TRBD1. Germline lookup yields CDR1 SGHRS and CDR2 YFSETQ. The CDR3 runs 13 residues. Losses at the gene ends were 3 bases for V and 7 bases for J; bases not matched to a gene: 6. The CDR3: CASSSGTGTEQYF. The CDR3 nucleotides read TGCGCCAGCAGCTCCGGGACAGGTACGGAGCAGTACTTC.

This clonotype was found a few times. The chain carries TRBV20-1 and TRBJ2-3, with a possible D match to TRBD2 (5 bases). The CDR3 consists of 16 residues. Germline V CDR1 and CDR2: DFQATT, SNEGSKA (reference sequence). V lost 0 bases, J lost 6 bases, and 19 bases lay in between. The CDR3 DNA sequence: TGCAGTGCTAGAGATAGCCGAGCGGAGCATGTGGATACGCAGTATTTT. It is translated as CSARDSRAEHVDTQYF.

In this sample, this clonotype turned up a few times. The CDR3 loop reads CASRPIKSGSNEQFF. CDR3 sequence (DNA): TGCGCCAGCAGACCCATCAAAAGCGGGAGTAATGAGCAGTTCTTC. The chain joins TRBV5-1 to TRBJ2-1; 8 bases are shared with TRBD2. This CDR3 comprises 15 residues. Germline CDR1 is SGHRS and CDR2 is YFSETQ. After removal of 5 bases from V and 7 bases from J, the junction contained 11 bases not matched to a gene.

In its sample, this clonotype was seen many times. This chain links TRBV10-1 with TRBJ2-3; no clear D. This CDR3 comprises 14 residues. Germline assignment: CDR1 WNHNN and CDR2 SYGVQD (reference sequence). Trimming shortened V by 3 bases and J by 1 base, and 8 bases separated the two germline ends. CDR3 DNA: TGCGCCAGCAGTGACCACGAAGGCACAGATACGCAGTATTTT. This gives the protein CASSDHEGTDTQYF.

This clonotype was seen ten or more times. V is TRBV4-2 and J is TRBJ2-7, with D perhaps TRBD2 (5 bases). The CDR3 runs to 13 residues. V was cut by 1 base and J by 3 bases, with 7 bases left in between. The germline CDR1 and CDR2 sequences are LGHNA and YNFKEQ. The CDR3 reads CASSQAGNYEQYF. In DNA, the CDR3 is TGTGCCAGCAGCCAAGCGGGGAACTACGAGCAGTACTTC.

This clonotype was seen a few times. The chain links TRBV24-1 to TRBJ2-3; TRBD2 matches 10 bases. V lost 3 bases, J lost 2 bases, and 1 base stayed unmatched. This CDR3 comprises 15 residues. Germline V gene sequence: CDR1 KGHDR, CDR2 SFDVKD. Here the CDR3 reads CATSDGLAVTDTQYF. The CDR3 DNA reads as TGTGCCACCAGTGATGGACTAGCGGTCACAGATACGCAGTATTTT.

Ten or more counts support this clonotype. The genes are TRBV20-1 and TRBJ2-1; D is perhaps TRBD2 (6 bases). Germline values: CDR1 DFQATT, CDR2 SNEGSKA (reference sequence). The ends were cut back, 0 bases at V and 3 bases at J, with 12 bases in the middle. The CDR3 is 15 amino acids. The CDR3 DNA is TGCAGTGCTAGAGATCCGGGGGAGTTCTACAATGAGCAGTTCTTC. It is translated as CSARDPGEFYNEQFF.

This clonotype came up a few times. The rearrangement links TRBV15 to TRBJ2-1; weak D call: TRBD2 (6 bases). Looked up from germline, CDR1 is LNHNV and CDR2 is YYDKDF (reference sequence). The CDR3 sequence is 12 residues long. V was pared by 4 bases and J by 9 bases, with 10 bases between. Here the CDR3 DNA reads TGTGCCACCAGCATGGAGGGGCGTGAGCAGTTCTTC. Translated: CATSMEGREQFF.

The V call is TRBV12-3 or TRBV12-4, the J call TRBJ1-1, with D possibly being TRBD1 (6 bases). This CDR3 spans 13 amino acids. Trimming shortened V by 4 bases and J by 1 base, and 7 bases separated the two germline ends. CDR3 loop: CASSSQGNTEAFF. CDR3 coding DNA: TGTGCCAGCAGTTCACAGGGGAACACTGAAGCTTTCTTT.

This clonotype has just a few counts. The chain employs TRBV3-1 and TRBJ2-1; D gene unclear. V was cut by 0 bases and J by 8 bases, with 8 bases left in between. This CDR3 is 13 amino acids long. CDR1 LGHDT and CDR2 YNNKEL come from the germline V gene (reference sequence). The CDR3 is CASSQDPAHEQFF. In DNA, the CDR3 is TGTGCCAGCAGCCAAGATCCCGCCCATGAGCAGTTCTTC.

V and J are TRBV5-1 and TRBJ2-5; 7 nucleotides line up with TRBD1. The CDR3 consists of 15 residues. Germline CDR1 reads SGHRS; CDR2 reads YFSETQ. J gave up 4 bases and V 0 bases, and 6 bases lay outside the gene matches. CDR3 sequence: CASSLDDRARETQYF. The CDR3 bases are TGCGCCAGCAGCTTGGACGACAGGGCGAGAGAGACCCAGTACTTC.